These T cell receptor beta chains were read from a single sample in a study of blood T cell repertoires in COVID-19. The assay was immunoSEQ multiplex PCR, and TCRdb's table has in-frame clones only and misses some. Of 290,000 or so clones detected, about 93% appear once; the ten largest clones hold around 1.1%. Sequencing input: PBMCs or T cells enriched from blood (not recorded which). The source is a woman in her thirties who had recovered from COVID-19. Each CDR3 is given with its conserved first and last residue. The order of the fields is CDR3 length, D gene, V gene, clone size, J gene, CDR3 DNA, CDR3 protein. The D gene is left open where the match is weak. The size entry is marked missing in some rows and otherwise reads once, few, many or a size class.

len: 15
d_gene: TRBD2
v_gene: TRBV4-3
abundance: -
j_gene: TRBJ2-1
CDR3nt: TGCGCCAGCAGCCAGGGAGGGACTAGCGGGAGGGAGCAGTTCTTC
CDR3aa: CASSQGGTSGREQFF

len: 11
d_gene: -
v_gene: TRBV30
abundance: -
j_gene: TRBJ1-2
CDR3nt: TGTGCCTGGAGTGTACTCGATGGCTACACCTTC
CDR3aa: CAWSVLDGYTF

len: 17
d_gene: TRBD1
v_gene: TRBV2
abundance: -
j_gene: TRBJ1-5
CDR3nt: TGTGCCAGCAGAAAAGACAGGGCGGCATATAGCAATCAGCCCCAGCATTTT
CDR3aa: CASRKDRAAYSNQPQHF

len: 16
d_gene: TRBD2
v_gene: TRBV7-2
abundance: -
j_gene: TRBJ2-1
CDR3nt: TGTGCCAGCAGCTCCATAACTAGCGGGAATGGAAATGAGCAGTTCTTC
CDR3aa: CASSSITSGNGNEQFF

len: 14
d_gene: -
v_gene: TRBV24-1
abundance: -
j_gene: TRBJ2-7
CDR3nt: TGTGCCACCAGTGATCCGGACACAACCTACGAGCAGTACTTC
CDR3aa: CATSDPDTTYEQYF

len: 16
d_gene: TRBD1
v_gene: TRBV2
abundance: -
j_gene: TRBJ1-1
CDR3nt: TGTGCCAGCAGCCCTTATACCGGACAGGGAGGGACTGAAGCTTTCTTT
CDR3aa: CASSPYTGQGGTEAFF

len: 15
d_gene: -
v_gene: TRBV28
abundance: -
j_gene: TRBJ1-5
CDR3nt: TGTGCCAGCAGGGGGGACAACGATAGCAATCAGCCCCAGCATTTT
CDR3aa: CASRGDNDSNQPQHF

len: 13
d_gene: TRBD1
v_gene: TRBV24-1
abundance: -
j_gene: TRBJ1-4
CDR3nt: TGTGCCACCAGTGCCCGGACAGGCGGAAAACTGTTTTTT
CDR3aa: CATSARTGGKLFF

len: 16
d_gene: -
v_gene: TRBV27
abundance: -
j_gene: TRBJ2-2
CDR3nt: TGTGCCAGCAGTTTATATGAGGGGGCGAACACCGGGGAGCTGTTTTTT
CDR3aa: CASSLYEGANTGELFF

len: 14
d_gene: TRBD1
v_gene: TRBV4-3
abundance: -
j_gene: TRBJ1-2
CDR3nt: TGCGCCAGCAGCCAACAGGGGGCCAGGGGTGGCTACACCTTC
CDR3aa: CASSQQGARGGYTF

len: 16
d_gene: -
v_gene: TRBV5-1
abundance: once
j_gene: TRBJ2-6
CDR3nt: TGCGCCAGCAGCCAACCGGGGATCACTGGGGCCAACGTCCTGACTTTC
CDR3aa: CASSQPGITGANVLTF

len: 14
d_gene: TRBD2
v_gene: TRBV10-3
abundance: -
j_gene: TRBJ2-3
CDR3nt: TGTGCCATCAGCCCCGCTGAGAGGAGGGAGGGAGGGTATTTT
CDR3aa: CAISPAERREGGYF

len: 14
d_gene: -
v_gene: TRBV7-9
abundance: -
j_gene: TRBJ2-2
CDR3nt: TGTGCCAGCAGCTTAGGGACAGACACCGGGGAGCTGTTTTTT
CDR3aa: CASSLGTDTGELFF

len: 15
d_gene: TRBD1
v_gene: TRBV19
abundance: -
j_gene: TRBJ2-5
CDR3nt: TGTGCCAGTAGAACCGGGACAGGGACGTTTGAGACCCAGTACTTC
CDR3aa: CASRTGTGTFETQYF

len: 15
d_gene: -
v_gene: TRBV29-1
abundance: -
j_gene: TRBJ2-5
CDR3nt: TGCAGCGTTGAGCGGGGCTCATCCGTTGCGGAGACCCAGTACTTC
CDR3aa: CSVERGSSVAETQYF

len: 15
d_gene: -
v_gene: TRBV9
abundance: -
j_gene: TRBJ1-4
CDR3nt: TGTGCCAGCAGCTCCCGGGACAACTATAATGAAAAACTGTTTTTT
CDR3aa: CASSSRDNYNEKLFF

len: 15
d_gene: TRBD2
v_gene: TRBV9
abundance: -
j_gene: TRBJ2-5
CDR3nt: TGTGCCAGCAGCGTAGTTGTAGCGGGACAAGAGACCCAGTACTTC
CDR3aa: CASSVVVAGQETQYF

len: 11
d_gene: -
v_gene: TRBV18
abundance: -
j_gene: TRBJ1-6
CDR3nt: TGTGCCAGCTCACCGTTAACACCCCTCCACTTT
CDR3aa: CASSPLTPLHF

len: 14
d_gene: -
v_gene: TRBV18
abundance: -
j_gene: TRBJ2-2
CDR3nt: TGTGCCAGCTCACCGCCAGGGCACACCGGGGAGCTGTTTTTT
CDR3aa: CASSPPGHTGELFF

len: 11
d_gene: -
v_gene: TRBV30
abundance: -
j_gene: TRBJ1-4
CDR3nt: TGTGCCTGGAGTGTCGGTGAAAAACTGTTTTTT
CDR3aa: CAWSVGEKLFF

len: 13
d_gene: -
v_gene: TRBV4-1
abundance: -
j_gene: TRBJ2-7
CDR3nt: TGCGCCAGCAGCCAAGGGGGACTTTACGAGCAGTACTTC
CDR3aa: CASSQGGLYEQYF

len: 13
d_gene: -
v_gene: TRBV10-3
abundance: -
j_gene: TRBJ2-7
CDR3nt: TGTGCCATCAGTACAGGGTATTTGAGAGAGCAGTACTTC
CDR3aa: CAISTGYLREQYF

len: 11
d_gene: TRBD2
v_gene: TRBV29-1
abundance: -
j_gene: TRBJ2-7
CDR3nt: TGCAGCGTTCTACTAGCGCTCGAGCAGTACTTC
CDR3aa: CSVLLALEQYF

len: 15
d_gene: TRBD1
v_gene: TRBV10-3
abundance: -
j_gene: TRBJ1-1
CDR3nt: TGTGCCATCAGTCCTAGGACAGGGGTGAACACTGAAGCTTTCTTT
CDR3aa: CAISPRTGVNTEAFF

len: 19
d_gene: TRBD2
v_gene: TRBV10-2
abundance: -
j_gene: TRBJ2-2
CDR3nt: TGCGCCAGCAGTGGGCCACCTCGGGCGGGAGGTACTAACACCGGGGAGCTGTTTTTT
CDR3aa: CASSGPPRAGGTNTGELFF

len: 18
d_gene: TRBD2
v_gene: TRBV24-1
abundance: -
j_gene: TRBJ2-3
CDR3nt: TGTGCCACCAGTGCCGTCCAGGGACTAGCGGGAGGGACAGATACGCAGTATTTT
CDR3aa: CATSAVQGLAGGTDTQYF

len: 14
d_gene: TRBD1
v_gene: TRBV28
abundance: -
j_gene: TRBJ1-2
CDR3nt: TGTGCCAGCAGTCCCCGGACAGGAGCTTATGGCTACACCTTC
CDR3aa: CASSPRTGAYGYTF

len: 18
d_gene: TRBD2
v_gene: TRBV6-6
abundance: -
j_gene: TRBJ2-6
CDR3nt: TGTGCCAGCAGTCCCTGGGCGGGAGCCAAGTTGGGGGCCAACGTCCTGACTTTC
CDR3aa: CASSPWAGAKLGANVLTF

len: 12
d_gene: TRBD1
v_gene: TRBV28
abundance: -
j_gene: TRBJ2-5
CDR3nt: TGTGCCAGCCGGACAGGGGAAGAGACCCAGTACTTC
CDR3aa: CASRTGEETQYF

len: 14
d_gene: -
v_gene: TRBV29-1
abundance: -
j_gene: TRBJ2-5
CDR3nt: TGCAGCGTTGACCCGGGAGCGCGCAAAGAGACCCAGTACTTC
CDR3aa: CSVDPGARKETQYF

len: 14
d_gene: TRBD1
v_gene: TRBV7-2
abundance: -
j_gene: TRBJ2-3
CDR3nt: TGTGCCAGCAGCGACCGGGACAGGGGAAATACGCAGTATTTT
CDR3aa: CASSDRDRGNTQYF

len: 15
d_gene: -
v_gene: TRBV11-3
abundance: -
j_gene: TRBJ2-7
CDR3nt: TGTGCCAGCAGCTTAAGGAGTGAGGGCTCCTACGAGCAGTACTTC
CDR3aa: CASSLRSEGSYEQYF

len: 12
d_gene: -
v_gene: TRBV20-1
abundance: -
j_gene: TRBJ1-5
CDR3nt: TGCAGTGCTAGTCAGGGTTTACAGCCCCAGCATTTT
CDR3aa: CSASQGLQPQHF

len: 13
d_gene: TRBD2
v_gene: TRBV6-5
abundance: -
j_gene: TRBJ2-7
CDR3nt: TGTGCCAGCAGTCTAGCGGGAGGATACGAGCAGTACTTC
CDR3aa: CASSLAGGYEQYF

len: 13
d_gene: -
v_gene: TRBV27
abundance: -
j_gene: TRBJ1-1
CDR3nt: TGTGCCAGCAGTCCCGAGTCGGGGACTGAAGCTTTCTTT
CDR3aa: CASSPESGTEAFF

len: 13
d_gene: -
v_gene: TRBV5-1
abundance: -
j_gene: TRBJ1-5
CDR3nt: TGCGCCAGCAGCCCTAATAGCAATCAGCCCCAGCATTTT
CDR3aa: CASSPNSNQPQHF

len: 15
d_gene: TRBD1
v_gene: TRBV7-9
abundance: -
j_gene: TRBJ1-2
CDR3nt: TGTGCCAGCAGCTTTGGGGACAGGGAAGACTATGGCTACACCTTC
CDR3aa: CASSFGDREDYGYTF

len: 15
d_gene: -
v_gene: TRBV27
abundance: -
j_gene: TRBJ1-2
CDR3nt: TGTGCCAGCAGTGAATACCAACAGGGTGGCTATGGCTACACCTTC
CDR3aa: CASSEYQQGGYGYTF

len: 16
d_gene: -
v_gene: TRBV19
abundance: -
j_gene: TRBJ2-6
CDR3nt: TGTGCCAGTAGTACTGGTACAAACTCTGGGGCCAACGTCCTGACTTTC
CDR3aa: CASSTGTNSGANVLTF

len: 14
d_gene: -
v_gene: TRBV3-1/TRBV3-2
abundance: -
j_gene: TRBJ1-2
CDR3nt: TGTGCCAGCAGCCAAGTTTCCCTGGCCCGTGGCTACACCTTC
CDR3aa: CASSQVSLARGYTF

len: 15
d_gene: -
v_gene: TRBV6-5
abundance: -
j_gene: TRBJ1-5
CDR3nt: TGTGCCAGCAGTTACTCGGGCTATAGCAATCAGCCCCAGCATTTT
CDR3aa: CASSYSGYSNQPQHF

len: 12
d_gene: -
v_gene: TRBV19
abundance: -
j_gene: TRBJ1-2
CDR3nt: TGTGCCAGTAGTATTCAGGGCAGCGGCTACACCTTC
CDR3aa: CASSIQGSGYTF

len: 16
d_gene: -
v_gene: TRBV27
abundance: -
j_gene: TRBJ1-5
CDR3nt: TGTGCCAGCAGTTTATCCGGGAAAAGGATTCGACAGCCCCAGCATTTT
CDR3aa: CASSLSGKRIRQPQHF

len: 16
d_gene: -
v_gene: TRBV11-2
abundance: -
j_gene: TRBJ1-1
CDR3nt: TGTGCCAGCAGCTTCGCAGGGAGGGCCTTGAACACTGAAGCTTTCTTT
CDR3aa: CASSFAGRALNTEAFF

len: 19
d_gene: TRBD2
v_gene: TRBV4-3
abundance: -
j_gene: TRBJ2-7
CDR3nt: TGCGCCAGCAGCCAAGTAGGGCGTCTAGCGGGAATAATAAGGTACGAGCAGTACTTC
CDR3aa: CASSQVGRLAGIIRYEQYF

len: 15
d_gene: TRBD1
v_gene: TRBV11-2
abundance: -
j_gene: TRBJ1-2
CDR3nt: TGTGCCAGCAGAGAGTCCGGGACAGGGCGTAGCGGCTACACCTTC
CDR3aa: CASRESGTGRSGYTF

len: 13
d_gene: TRBD1
v_gene: TRBV10-1
abundance: -
j_gene: TRBJ2-1
CDR3nt: TGCGCCACCCAGACCCAGACAGGGGATGAGCAGTTCTTC
CDR3aa: CATQTQTGDEQFF

len: 14
d_gene: -
v_gene: TRBV5-4
abundance: -
j_gene: TRBJ1-4
CDR3nt: TGTGCCAGCAGCTTGGCTGGGGGGGATGAAAAACTGTTTTTT
CDR3aa: CASSLAGGDEKLFF

len: 14
d_gene: TRBD2
v_gene: TRBV16
abundance: -
j_gene: TRBJ2-1
CDR3nt: TGTGCCAGCAGCCAATGGGGAGGGGAGAATGAGCAGTTCTTC
CDR3aa: CASSQWGGENEQFF

len: 16
d_gene: TRBD2
v_gene: TRBV15
abundance: -
j_gene: TRBJ2-3
CDR3nt: TGTGCCACCAGCAGCCGACTAGCGGGATACACAGATACGCAGTATTTT
CDR3aa: CATSSRLAGYTDTQYF

len: 18
d_gene: TRBD1
v_gene: TRBV9
abundance: -
j_gene: TRBJ2-6
CDR3nt: TGTGCCAGCAGCGTTCTAGGACAGGGAAGCTCTGGGGCCAACGTCCTGACTTTC
CDR3aa: CASSVLGQGSSGANVLTF

len: 16
d_gene: TRBD2
v_gene: TRBV7-2
abundance: few
j_gene: TRBJ2-2
CDR3nt: TGTGCCAGCAGCTTAAACAGCGGGAGTCATACCGGGGAGCTGTTTTTT
CDR3aa: CASSLNSGSHTGELFF

len: 15
d_gene: -
v_gene: TRBV5-1
abundance: -
j_gene: TRBJ1-3
CDR3nt: TGCGCCAGCAGACAAACGAGGGACTCTGGAAACACCATATATTTT
CDR3aa: CASRQTRDSGNTIYF